This TCR beta chain appears in the sequencing data of a study of cytomegalovirus exposure and HLA in healthy donors. The PCR used 60 Vbeta and 13 Jbeta primers. Profiling relied on immunoSEQ multiplex PCR, and the TCRdb table lists in-frame clones only, not all of them. The data show some 120,000 clones, with roughly two thirds seen just once and roughly 1.5% held by the top ten. General study results and limits: In a later analysis, fewer than 20,000 TCR beta sequences were associated with HLA alleles at 0.05 false discovery rate. About 87% or about 30% of the time was how often most TCR beta V segments were productive, according to an earlier analysis.

This clone was counted a few times. Its specificity is unknown. Germline CDR1 is SNHLY and CDR2 is FYNNEI. V lost 7 bases and J lost 5; bases outside the gene matches: 10. There are 15 residues in the CDR3. V usage is TRBV2 and J usage is TRBJ2-5; 10 nucleotides match TRBD1. Material for sequencing was PBMCs. The clonotype comes from a man aged 30 to 45 in good health and CMV-seropositive. CDR3 protein: CASITTGGSWETQYF. The CDR3 nucleotides are TGTGCCAGCATAACGACAGGGGGCTCGTGGGAGACCCAGTACTTC.